This passage covers 25 T cell receptor beta chains from one sample sequenced in a study of T cell changes during pregnancy in multiple sclerosis. Here immunoSEQ multiplex PCR was the method, and the copy in TCRdb shows in-frame clones only, minus some. The table lists roughly 99,000 clones, about 92% of them singletons. Specimen: peripheral blood, collected after pregnancy. All receptors derive from a female donor in good health, enrolled as a control in a pregnancy study.

This clone showed up just once. V is TRBV9 and J is TRBJ1-2; D possibly corresponds to TRBD1 (6 bases). The V gene's germline CDR1 is SGDLS and CDR2 YYNGEE. V shed 4 bases and J shed 3 bases, with 13 bases lying between them. CDR3 length: 14 residues. In nucleotides, the CDR3 is TGTGCCAGCAGCCCCCGGACAGAGGACTATGGCTACACCTTC. Translated: CASSPRTEDYGYTF.

The V and J genes are TRBV28 and TRBJ1-5, with unresolved D. The V gene lost 6 bases and the J gene lost 3 bases, with 12 bases spanning the gap. Germline loops: CDR1 MDHEN, CDR2 SYDVKM. This CDR3 is built from 14 residues. The CDR3 DNA is TGTGCCAGCAGAGAGAGGGAAAACAATCAGCCCCAGCATTTT. Translated, it gives CASRERENNQPQHF.

The chain joins TRBV18 to TRBJ1-1; 9 bases are a match to TRBD1. The germline CDR1 and CDR2 sequences are KGHSH and LQKENI. Trimming cost V 6 bases and J 4 bases; bases outside gene matches: 15. The CDR3 consists of 17 residues. This chain's CDR3 is CASSRSPGTGHGTEAFF. The CDR3 nucleotides read TGTGCCAGCTCCCGGAGTCCCGGGACAGGGCACGGCACTGAAGCTTTCTTT.

V is TRBV6-5 and J is TRBJ2-4; no reliable D call. Trimming left V 4 bases short and J 2 bases short, with 6 bases between. The CDR3 runs 13 residues. The germline gives CDR1 MNHEY, CDR2 SVGAGI. Here the CDR3 DNA reads TGTGCCAGCAGTTCCGAGCCCAAAAACATTCAGTACTTC. The encoded protein is CASSSEPKNIQYF.

This chain joins TRBV7-9 and TRBJ2-2, with 8 bases lining up with TRBD1. Looked up from germline, CDR1 is SEHNR and CDR2 is FQNEAQ (reference sequence). The junction had 5 bases not matched to a gene; V was cut back by 1 base and J by 4 bases. This CDR3 spans 16 amino acids. The CDR3 bases are TGTGCCAGCAGCTTAGTTGGACAGGGTCGCACCGGGGAGCTGTTTTTT. This sequence encodes CASSLVGQGRTGELFF.

The gene calls are TRBV27 and TRBJ2-3; D is uncertain. V lost 11 bases and J lost 4, with 13 bases in between. CDR1 and CDR2 from the germline V gene are MNHEY and SMNVEV (reference sequence). CDR3 length equals 12 residues. The CDR3 nucleotides are TGTGCCTCTTCACATCCCCCAGATACGCAGTATTTT. This encodes CASSHPPDTQYF.

The rearrangement uses TRBV6-1 and TRBJ2-7, with 12 bases that match TRBD2. Germline V gene data show CDR1 as MNHNS and CDR2 as SASEGT. V dropped 6 bases and J dropped 2; count of bases not matched to a gene: 2. The CDR3 has 14 residues. The CDR3 coding sequence is TGTGCCAGCAGGGGACTAGCGGGTACCTACGAGCAGTACTTC. Translated: CASRGLAGTYEQYF.

The chain has TRBV19 and TRBJ1-6; 8 nucleotides match TRBD1. The trim removed 5 bases at V and 14 bases at J, leaving 14 bases unmatched. The germline V gene encodes CDR1 LNHDA and CDR2 SQIVND (reference sequence). The length of the CDR3 is 15 residues. The DNA for the CDR3 is TGTGCCAGTAGTGCCGACAGGGGAGCCCGGGACGCCCTCCACTTT. It yields the protein CASSADRGARDALHF.

The chain joins TRBV18 to TRBJ1-5; D remains ambiguous. V was shortened by 6 bases and J by 0 bases, with 12 bases between the two germline ends. Germline V gives CDR1 KGHSH, CDR2 LQKENI. CDR3 length: 15 amino acids. The CDR3 protein is CASSEAQLSNQPQHF. CDR3 coding DNA: TGTGCCAGCTCCGAGGCCCAACTTAGCAATCAGCCCCAGCATTTT. Based on the CDR3 plus reference TRBV18 and TRBJ1-5, the full variable domain is NAGVMQNPRHLVRRRGQEARLRCSPMKGHSHVYWYRQLPEEGLKFMVYLQKENIIDESGMPKERFSAEFPKEGPSILRIQQVVRGDSAAYFCASSEAQLSNQPQHFGDGTRLSIL.

The chain carries TRBV30 and TRBJ2-3; 10 bases are a match to TRBD2. Losses at the gene ends were 5 bases for V and 5 bases for J; bases not matched to a gene: 10. In germline, CDR1 is GTSNPN, CDR2 SVGIG (reference sequence). This CDR3 has 15 amino acids. The CDR3 reads CAWGLAAPGVDTQYF. As DNA, the CDR3 is TGTGCCTGGGGACTAGCGGCGCCCGGGGTAGATACGCAGTATTTT.

The chain links TRBV7-8 to TRBJ2-3; 8 bases match TRBD2. The CDR3 sequence is 16 residues long. Unmatched junction bases numbered 11, after V lost 5 bases and J lost 4 bases. Germline V gene sequence: CDR1 SGHVS, CDR2 FQNEAQ. DNA for the CDR3: TGTGCCAGCAGCCGAAGCGGGGGCCTTGGGGCAGATACGCAGTATTTT. It codes for CASSRSGGLGADTQYF.

The chain employs TRBV6-4 and TRBJ1-2, with a possible D match to TRBD1 (6 bases). This CDR3 contains 14 residues. From germline, CDR1 is MRHNA and CDR2 SNTAGT. Between the trimmed V and J ends, which lost 3 bases and 6 bases, there was a span of 14 bases. The CDR3 region has the DNA TGTGCCAGCAGTGATAGCCCGGGGGGCAATGGCTACACCTTC. Amino acids: CASSDSPGGNGYTF.

The chain combines TRBV27 with TRBJ2-1; D call uncertain. Trimming shortened V by 5 bases and J by 4 bases, and 12 bases separated the two germline ends. The CDR3 is 14 residues long. Germline V gene sequence: CDR1 MNHEY, CDR2 SMNVEV (reference sequence). The CDR3 sequence: CASSPLETYNEQFF. Written as DNA, the CDR3 is TGTGCCAGCAGTCCCCTGGAGACGTACAATGAGCAGTTCTTC.

The chain couples TRBV5-5 to TRBJ2-7; D possibly corresponds to TRBD1 (5 bases). The V end lost 1 base, the J end lost 5 bases, and 7 bases lay between the germline ends. Germline CDR1 reads SGHKS; CDR2 reads YYEKEE (reference sequence). CDR3 size: 12 residues. CDR3 coding DNA: TGTGCCAGCAGCTTGTGGGGCCACGAGCAGTACTTC. Protein sequence: CASSLWGHEQYF.

This rearrangement joins TRBV19 to TRBJ2-3; a weak D match, TRBD1 (5 bases). CDR1 and CDR2 (germline): LNHDA, SQIVND (reference sequence). The CDR3 is 15 residues long. The V gene lost 2 bases and the J gene lost 4 bases, with 13 bases spanning the gap. CDR3 amino acids: CASSINAGWPDTQYF. CDR3 DNA sequence: TGTGCCAGTAGTATAAACGCAGGGTGGCCAGATACGCAGTATTTT.

This chain uses TRBV19 with TRBJ1-2, with 12 positions matching TRBD1. The length of the CDR3 is 15 residues. The germline V gene has CDR1 LNHDA and CDR2 SQIVND (reference sequence). The J segment lost 3 bases and the V segment lost 6 bases, leaving 5 bases of the junction unmatched. Written as DNA, the CDR3 is TGTGCCAGTAGGACGGGACAGGGGGCTCACTATGGCTACACCTTC. Its protein is CASRTGQGAHYGYTF.

The J gene is TRBJ2-3, the V gene TRBV19; 8 bases map to TRBD1. Germline V gene sequence: CDR1 LNHDA, CDR2 SQIVND (reference sequence). The J segment lost 6 bases and the V segment lost 1 base, leaving 3 bases of the junction unmatched. The CDR3 runs to 14 residues. As DNA, the CDR3 is TGTGCCAGTAGTATAGGGACAGGGCGGGATACGCAGTATTTT. This gives the protein CASSIGTGRDTQYF. Looking up the rest from reference TRBV19 and TRBJ2-3 gives the full variable domain: DGGITQSPKYLFRKEGQNVTLSCEQNLNHDAMYWYRQDPGQGLRLIYYSQIVNDFQKGDIAEGYSVSREKKESFPLTVTSAQKNPTAFYLCASSIGTGRDTQYFGPGTRLTVL.

V and J are TRBV30 and TRBJ2-2, with a possible D match to TRBD1 (6 bases). This CDR3 has 16 residues. V was clipped by 0 bases and J by 2 bases, with 13 bases between them. From germline, CDR1 is GTSNPN and CDR2 SVGIG (reference sequence). The CDR3 sequence is CAWSVLGTQNTGELFF. The CDR3 DNA follows: TGTGCCTGGAGTGTACTGGGGACACAAAACACCGGGGAGCTGTTTTTT.

The J gene is TRBJ2-5, the V gene TRBV29-1, with TRBD2 as a possible D gene (5 bases). This CDR3 comprises 13 residues. V lost 4 bases and J 5 bases, leaving 14 bases between the germline ends. Germline V gene lookup returns CDR1 SQVTM and CDR2 ANQGSEA. The CDR3 region has the DNA TGCAGCGTTGGTCCAAGCGGTTGGGAGACCCAGTACTTC. Amino acid sequence: CSVGPSGWETQYF. Based on the CDR3 plus reference TRBV29-1 and TRBJ2-5, the full variable domain is SAVISQKPSRDICQRGTSLTIQCQVDSQVTMMFWYRQQPGQSLTLIATANQGSEATYESGFVIDKFPISRPNLTFSTLTVSNMSPEDSSIYLCSVGPSGWETQYFGPGTRLLVL.

The chain links TRBV5-4 to TRBJ1-4, with 8 bases identical to TRBD1. CDR3 length equals 19 residues. Germline lookup yields CDR1 SGHNT and CDR2 YYREEE (reference sequence). V trimming: 4 bases; J trimming: 5 bases; junction bases outside the gene matches: 19. CDR3 sequence reads: CASSTLTGQGGNRNEKLFF. The DNA of the CDR3 is TGTGCCAGCAGCACGCTTACCGGACAGGGAGGAAATAGGAATGAAAAACTGTTTTTT.

The chain carries TRBV5-4 and TRBJ2-3; tentatively, D is TRBD2 (6 bases). Germline V gene sequence: CDR1 SGHNT, CDR2 YYREEE (reference sequence). The CDR3 sequence is 13 residues long. With 1 base removed from V and 5 bases from J, the gap between germline ends came to 8 bases. The CDR3 loop is CASSLYGGDTQYF. DNA for the CDR3: TGTGCCAGCAGCTTGTACGGGGGAGATACGCAGTATTTT.

The chain employs TRBV18 and TRBJ2-6; 12 bases are shared with TRBD1. The CDR3 runs to 18 residues. Losses at the gene ends were 0 bases for V and 4 bases for J; bases not matched to a gene: 4. Germline-derived CDR1 and CDR2 are KGHSH and LQKENI. CDR3 in DNA: TGTGCCAGCTCACCACCGGGACAGGGGGCGAGCGGGGCCAACGTCCTGACTTTC. It is translated as CASSPPGQGASGANVLTF.

This clone was picked up one time. This chain joins TRBV27 and TRBJ2-7; 9 bases align to TRBD2. V lost 6 bases, J lost 2 bases, and 5 bases stayed unmatched. This CDR3 has 14 amino acids. Germline loops: CDR1 MNHEY, CDR2 SMNVEV (reference sequence). In DNA form, the CDR3 reads TGTGCCAGCAGGAGTAGCGGGAGTCCCTACGAGCAGTACTTC. Its translation is CASRSSGSPYEQYF.

The chain uses TRBV7-9 and TRBJ2-3; 9 bases line up with TRBD2. After removal of 6 bases from V and 2 bases from J, the junction contained 15 bases not matched to a gene. Germline-derived CDR1 and CDR2 are SEHNR and FQNEAQ (reference sequence). The CDR3 spans 18 residues. CDR3 sequence reads: CASSLSGQAGGHTDTQYF. In DNA form, the CDR3 reads TGTGCCAGCAGTCTTAGTGGGCAAGCGGGGGGTCACACAGATACGCAGTATTTT.

The chain links TRBV19 to TRBJ2-3; D unclear. This CDR3 comprises 13 residues. CDR1 and CDR2 (germline): LNHDA, SQIVND (reference sequence). Trimming stripped 4 bases from V and 4 bases from J, with 9 bases between. The CDR3 sequence is CASSTLQADTQYF. In DNA, the CDR3 is TGTGCCAGTAGTACCCTGCAGGCAGATACGCAGTATTTT.